This TCR beta chain came from a study of response to subunit inactivated influenza vaccine (dated by TCRdb to about 2018). With regard to the full study: Deep quantitative profiling of the T cell receptor repertoire was used in the study to follow responses to a trivalent subunit inactivated influenza vaccine. Study-wide findings and limitations: The authors proposed that each seasonal influenza vaccination may bring in only a limited number of new T cells.

Library prep was done by RT-PCR. These reads were obtained on an Illumina HiSeq 2500. TCRdb itself trimmed the public reads at Q25 with fastp, ran MiXCR and retained productive beta chains. Rows with one shared CDR3 protein collapse into an entry with the most common genes and DNA. The sample contains some 570,000 distinct CDR3 sequences, 11% of them found a single time. The top ten clonotypes cover approximately 11% of the sample. For this clonotype: Its antigen target is currently unknown. Base qualities are not recorded, but no much larger clone differs from it by a single base.

V loses 4 bases of germline sequence and J loses 5 bases, and the interval between the two ends is 14 bases. Including the terminal cysteine and phenylalanine, the CDR3 comprises 14 residues. Here the CDR3 DNA is all that survives: 42 bases in frame from base 1. This sample was shared with a second study, whose subject was T cells expressing NK-cell markers. That second report states: TCR beta cDNA libraries were prepared using 5'RACE template switching, which introduced a universal primer site and unique molecular identifiers. Three sorted T-cell subsets (CD3+CD56+NKG2C+, CD3+CD56+NKG2C- and CD3+CD56-NKG2C+) from roughly 8 donors had their TCR beta-chain repertoires profiled. Among the eight sequenced donors, seven were HCMV-seropositive and one was HCMV-seronegative. To restrict sorting to alphabetaTCR-expressing T cells, an anti-gammadeltaTCR antibody was added in several experiments. In several donors, the dominant CD3+CD56+NKG2C+ clonotypes were found to rank among the top 10 CD8+ clonotypes and to make up roughly 1.0-7.0% of CD8+ T cells. Those dominant clonotypes were again the most abundant among CD3+CD56-NKG2C+ cells in several donors, at roughly 25-65%. Whether the expanded NKG2C-expressing T cell clones were specific for HCMV antigens remained unclear. Randomly selected healthy volunteers, three men and five women, were used as the eight sequenced donors. A commercial ELISA kit detecting HCMV-specific IgG in serum was used to determine HCMV serostatus. Ficoll density gradient centrifugation was used to isolate peripheral blood mononuclear cells from blood. For five or six donors, unsorted PBMC were also used to sequence bulk peripheral blood T-cell repertoires. cDNA synthesis was primed from the TCR beta constant segment and was followed by two successive PCR amplification steps. The libraries were sequenced on Illumina HiSeq 2000/2500, MiSeq or NextSeq, producing 2 x 150 bp reads. MIGEC was used to demultiplex reads and group the reads by UMI, and MiTCR was used to assemble and quantify clonotypes. To exclude erroneous sequences, only TCR cDNA sequences supported by at least two reads were retained. Downstream repertoire analysis used the tcR package, and clonotypes were matched across fractions by CDR3 nucleotide sequence plus V segment. VDJmatch was used to annotate antigen specificity against VDJdb, with one amino acid substitution in CDR3 permitted.

The rearrangement combines TRBV12-3 or TRBV12-4 with TRBJ1-1; the D gene is perhaps TRBD1, from 5 matching bases. The sequencing here drew on PBMCs from blood, taken on the day of vaccination. The source of this sequence is a man between 45 and 60 years old who received an inactivated influenza vaccine. Donor details come from another sample of the same person, matched by shared clones. CDR3 sequence: CASSSFWGETEAFF. The DNA is as follows: TGTGCCAGCAGTTCCTTTTGGGGCGAAACTGAAGCTTTCTTT.